These 26 T cell receptor beta chains share one sample of origin, sequenced in a study of T cell repertoires in aging, cancer and after chemotherapy. Peripheral blood genomic DNA, not sorted cells or RNA, was the template. A mixed TRB-A/B primer pool amplified rearranged TRB by multiplex touch-down PCR. TCRdb fed the multiplex PCR reads into MiXCR, producing one record per CDR3 protein. The sample has some 8,100 distinct CDR3 sequences, around half seen once. The source material was blood. These receptors all come from a human donor in good health.

V gene TRBV6-2 or TRBV6-3 combines with J gene TRBJ2-1; 7 bases line up with TRBD1. This CDR3 comprises 13 residues. V shed 2 bases and J 7 bases; nucleotides not matched to a gene: 2. Germline CDR1 MNHEY, CDR2 SVGEGT. The CDR3 region has the DNA TGTGCCAGCAGTTACAGACAGGGAAATGAGCAGTTCTTC. It codes for CASSYRQGNEQFF.

The chain employs TRBV12-3 or TRBV12-4 and TRBJ2-5, with 12 bases matching TRBD2. CDR3 length equals 15 residues. Trimming took 6 bases from V and 5 from J; bases not matched to a gene: 7. In nucleotides, the CDR3 is TGTGCCAGCAGACCTAGCGGGGGGGCCCGGGAGACCCAGTACTTC. This sequence encodes CASRPSGGARETQYF.

The rearrangement joins TRBV6-1 to TRBJ2-3, with no clear D. Germline-derived CDR1 and CDR2 are MNHNS and SASEGT. Between the trimmed V and J ends, which lost 4 bases and 3 bases, there was a span of 14 bases. The CDR3 runs 15 residues. The CDR3 DNA sequence: TGTGCCAGCAGTGTGAGATCACGGGCGACAGATACGCAGTATTTT. This encodes CASSVRSRATDTQYF.

By share, this clonotype counts as medium-sized. This sequence joins TRBV29-1 and TRBJ2-3; the D is unclear. The CDR3 runs 13 residues. CDR1 and CDR2 from the germline V gene are SQVTM and ANQGSEA. V lost 3 bases and J lost 2, with 9 bases in between. In DNA, the CDR3 is TGCAGCGTTGATCCGATAGTCACAGATACGCAGTATTTT. It specifies CSVDPIVTDTQYF.

The chain recombines TRBV5-6 with TRBJ2-1, with 7 positions matching TRBD2. Losses at the gene ends were 0 bases for V and 2 bases for J; bases not matched to a gene: 2. The length of the CDR3 is 15 residues. CDR1 is SGHDT, CDR2 YYEEEE, per germline. CDR3 loop: CASSLGGGPYNEQFF. DNA for the CDR3: TGTGCCAGCAGCTTGGGGGGAGGGCCCTACAATGAGCAGTTCTTC.

The chain is built from TRBV12-3 or TRBV12-4 and TRBJ1-6, with 7 positions matching TRBD1. Germline trimming cut 3 bases from V and 8 bases from J; bases unmatched to any gene: 4. The CDR3 totals 14 residues. The CDR3 reads CASSLRGRDSPLHF. CDR3 in DNA: TGTGCCAGCAGTTTGAGGGGGCGGGATTCACCCCTCCACTTT.

This clonotype has more than one count but fewer than ten. The chain recombines TRBV6-5 with TRBJ2-7; 14 bases line up with TRBD2. The CDR3 totals 17 residues. Germline trimming cut 6 bases from V and 5 bases from J; bases unmatched to any gene: 12. Germline V CDR1 and CDR2: MNHEY, SVGAGI. The DNA of the CDR3 is TGTGCCAGCAGCCCTAGACTAGCGGGGGGGCTCAAAAACGAGCAGTACTTC. Its translation is CASSPRLAGGLKNEQYF.

The genes are TRBV6-1 and TRBJ2-7; 7 bases align to TRBD1. CDR1 is MNHNS and CDR2 is SASEGT in the germline V gene. The V and J ends lost 5 bases and 6 bases, in that order; junction bases with no gene match: 16. The CDR3 is 16 residues long. In DNA, the CDR3 is TGTGCCAGCAGTTACGGCCCCACGACAGGGAAGGGCGAGCAGTACTTC. It specifies CASSYGPTTGKGEQYF.

The DNA for the CDR3 is TGTGCCAGCAGTGCCTCCGGAACCACCCTTGGAGCTTTCTTT. It yields the protein CASSASGTTLGAFF. V usage is TRBV12-3 or TRBV12-4 and J usage is TRBJ1-1; D is unresolved. V lost 5 bases, J lost 10 bases, and 20 bases lay in between. The CDR3 contains 14 residues.

The V call is TRBV10-3, the J call TRBJ1-1; TRBD1 agrees at 10 bases. Germline V CDR1 and CDR2: ENHRY, SYGVKD. The length of the CDR3 is 13 residues. Trimming took 3 bases from V and 9 from J; bases not matched to a gene: 4. The CDR3 protein is CAISERDRGKAFF. DNA of the CDR3: TGTGCCATCAGTGAAAGGGACAGGGGTAAAGCTTTCTTT.

V and J are TRBV5-5 and TRBJ2-5, with 10 bases lining up with TRBD1. Trimming cost V 4 bases and J 4 bases; bases outside gene matches: 7. The CDR3 is 15 residues long. Germline V gives CDR1 SGHKS, CDR2 YYEKEE (reference sequence). DNA for the CDR3: TGTGCCAGCAGCACTCGACAGGGGGCCGGAGAGACCCAGTACTTC. This gives the protein CASSTRQGAGETQYF. Full variable domain (outside the CDR3, taken from reference TRBV5-5 and TRBJ2-5): DAGVTQSPTHLIKTRGQQVTLRCSPISGHKSVSWYQQVLGQGPQFIFQYYEKEERGRGNFPDRFSARQFPNYSSELNVNALLLGDSALYLCASSTRQGAGETQYFGPGTRLLVL.

This clonotype occurred a few times. This chain uses TRBV6-5 with TRBJ2-1, with 9 nucleotides matching TRBD1. The CDR3 is made up of 18 amino acids. After removal of 0 bases from V and 5 bases from J, the junction contained 11 bases not matched to a gene. The germline V gene has CDR1 MNHEY and CDR2 SVGAGI. CDR3 DNA: TGTGCCAGCAGTTACTCCCCTACACAGGGGGCGCGCGACAATGAGCAGTTCTTC. It translates to CASSYSPTQGARDNEQFF.

The CDR3 DNA sequence: TGTGCCAGCAGTTCACTGGCTAGCGGGAGCGCTGAGACCCAGTACTTC. Protein: CASSSLASGSAETQYF. The rearrangement joins TRBV6-5 to TRBJ2-5; 10 nucleotides match TRBD2. Germline V gene data show CDR1 as MNHEY and CDR2 as SVGAGI. V lost 4 bases, J lost 5 bases, and 10 bases stayed unmatched. This CDR3 is 16 amino acids long.

This clonotype was detected a few times. This chain joins TRBV5-6 and TRBJ2-4; D gene ambiguous. The ends were cut back, 1 base at V and 0 bases at J, with 5 bases in the middle. Germline V gene lookup returns CDR1 SGHDT and CDR2 YYEEEE. The CDR3 sequence is 14 residues long. CDR3 sequence: CASSLMLAKNIQYF. The CDR3 DNA sequence: TGTGCCAGCAGCTTGATGCTAGCCAAAAACATTCAGTACTTC.

The V gene is TRBV7-9, the J gene TRBJ1-2, with 10 bases aligning to TRBD1. CDR3 length: 13 residues. The junction had 4 bases not matched to a gene; V was cut back by 5 bases and J by 7 bases. The V gene's germline CDR1 is SEHNR and CDR2 FQNEAQ (reference sequence). The CDR3 nucleotides read TGTGCCAGCAGCCCCGGGACAGGGGCTGGCTACACCTTC. Translated, it gives CASSPGTGAGYTF. Full variable domain (rest looked up from reference TRBV7-9 and TRBJ1-2): DTGVSQNPRHKITKRGQNVTFRCDPISEHNRLYWYRQTLGQGPEFLTYFQNEAQLEKSRLLSDRFSAERPKGSFSTLEIQRTEQGDSAMYLCASSPGTGAGYTFGSGTRLTVV.

This clonotype was picked up a small number of times. This rearrangement joins TRBV19 to TRBJ1-6; TRBD1 matches 8 bases. CDR1 and CDR2 (germline): LNHDA, SQIVND (reference sequence). The CDR3 length is 15 residues. Germline trimming cut 5 bases from V and 6 bases from J; bases unmatched to any gene: 6. The CDR3 nucleotides are TGTGCCAGTAGTGATACAGGGGGTGGTAATTCACCCCTCCACTTT. This gives the protein CASSDTGGGNSPLHF.

CDR3 loop: CASSLVGYNQPQHF. CDR3 DNA: TGTGCCAGCAGCTTGGTAGGGTACAATCAGCCCCAGCATTTT. The J gene is TRBJ1-5, the V gene TRBV5-6; D not certain. Trimming pared 0 bases from V and 3 bases from J, leaving 7 bases between. Germline V lookup: CDR1 SGHDT, CDR2 YYEEEE. This CDR3 is 14 amino acids long.

The genes are TRBV29-1 and TRBJ1-1; TRBD1 aligns across 9 bases. V gave up 6 bases and J gave up 5 bases; unmatched junction bases: 7. Germline CDR1 and CDR2: SQVTM and ANQGSEA. The CDR3 is made up of 13 amino acids. CDR3 loop: CSVGQGRGTEAFF. DNA of the CDR3: TGCAGCGTAGGACAGGGGAGGGGGACTGAAGCTTTCTTT.

The chain is built from TRBV4-2 and TRBJ2-3, with 9 bases fitting TRBD2. The junction had 6 bases not matched to a gene; V was cut back by 1 base and J by 4 bases. The length of the CDR3 is 16 residues. Germline loops: CDR1 LGHNA, CDR2 YNFKEQ. The CDR3 sequence: CASSQVAGGVPDTQYF. CDR3 DNA sequence: TGTGCCAGCAGCCAAGTGGCGGGGGGGGTCCCAGATACGCAGTATTTT.

The chain is built from TRBV6-5 and TRBJ2-7, with no clear D. This CDR3 is built from 11 residues. Germline values: CDR1 MNHEY, CDR2 SVGAGI. Trimming removed 6 bases at V and 7 bases at J, with 10 bases between. CDR3 region: CASRGEWEQYF. CDR3 nucleotide sequence: TGTGCCAGCAGGGGCGAGTGGGAGCAGTACTTC.

V gene TRBV7-9 combines with J gene TRBJ1-1; D call uncertain. Deletions cut 2 bases from V and 6 bases from J, with 7 bases between. Germline CDR1 reads SEHNR; CDR2 reads FQNEAQ (reference sequence). The CDR3 contains 12 residues. In nucleotides, the CDR3 is TGTGCCAGCAGCTTACAAAGTGCTGAAGCTTTCTTT. As protein: CASSLQSAEAFF.

The chain couples TRBV15 to TRBJ2-7; tentatively, D is TRBD1 (6 bases). Trimming stripped 3 bases from V and 2 bases from J, with 11 bases between. CDR1 is LNHNV, CDR2 YYDKDF, per germline (reference sequence). The CDR3 length is 14 residues. In DNA form, the CDR3 reads TGTGCCACCAGCAGGGATACAGGGCCCTACGAGCAGTACTTC. Its protein product is CATSRDTGPYEQYF.

This chain connects TRBV20-1 to TRBJ2-2, with 9 bases fitting TRBD2. After removal of 1 base from V and 6 bases from J, the junction contained 6 bases not matched to a gene. Germline V CDR1 and CDR2: DFQATT, SNEGSKA (reference sequence). The CDR3 runs to 15 residues. CDR3 nucleotide sequence: TGCAGTGCTAGAGCGGCGGGGGGGCTGGCCGGGGAGCTGTTTTTT. This translates into CSARAAGGLAGELFF.

V gene TRBV24-1 combines with J gene TRBJ2-1, with D unresolved. The germline CDR1 and CDR2 sequences are KGHDR and SFDVKD. This CDR3 comprises 13 residues. Trimming shortened V by 4 bases and J by 9 bases, and 12 bases separated the two germline ends. The CDR3 DNA reads TGTGCCACCAGTGACCGGACCCTTGGTGAGCAGTTCTTC. Translated, it gives CATSDRTLGEQFF.

V gene TRBV6-1 combines with J gene TRBJ1-4, with a tentative D call TRBD1 (5 bases). The V and J ends lost 1 base and 1 base respectively, with 13 bases between them. CDR3 length: 17 amino acids. Germline V CDR1 and CDR2: MNHNS, SASEGT. In DNA form, the CDR3 reads TGTGCCAGCAGTGAAGGGCAGGGCCGAGGAACTAATGAAAAACTGTTTTTT. It specifies CASSEGQGRGTNEKLFF.

The rearrangement links TRBV5-1 to TRBJ2-7; 12 nucleotides align to TRBD2. Germline values: CDR1 SGHRS, CDR2 YFSETQ. Trimming took 0 bases from V and 3 from J; bases not matched to a gene: 4. This CDR3 has 16 amino acids. This CDR3 reads CASSLATGLAGYEQYF. CDR3 nucleotides: TGCGCCAGCAGCTTGGCAACGGGACTAGCGGGCTACGAGCAGTACTTC.